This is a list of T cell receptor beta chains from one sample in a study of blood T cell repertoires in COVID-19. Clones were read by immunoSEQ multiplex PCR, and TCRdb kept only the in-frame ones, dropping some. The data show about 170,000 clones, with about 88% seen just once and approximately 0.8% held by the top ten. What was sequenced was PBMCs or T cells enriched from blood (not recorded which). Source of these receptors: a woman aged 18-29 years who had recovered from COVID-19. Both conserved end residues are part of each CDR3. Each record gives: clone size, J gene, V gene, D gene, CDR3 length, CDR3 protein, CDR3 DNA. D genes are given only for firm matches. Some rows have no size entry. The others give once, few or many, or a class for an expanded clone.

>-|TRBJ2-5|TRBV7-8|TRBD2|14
CASSLMTSLETQYF
TGTGCCAGCAGCTTAATGACTAGCTTGGAGACCCAGTACTTC
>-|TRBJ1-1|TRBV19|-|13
CASTKGADTEAFF
TGTGCCAGTACCAAAGGGGCTGACACTGAAGCTTTCTTT
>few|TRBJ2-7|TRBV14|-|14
CASSPLDTRYEQYF
TGTGCCAGCAGCCCACTAGACACACGATACGAGCAGTACTTC
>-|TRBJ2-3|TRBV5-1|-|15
CASRIEGGSTDTQYF
TGCGCCAGCAGAATAGAAGGCGGGAGCACAGATACGCAGTATTTT
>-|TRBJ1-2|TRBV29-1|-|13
CSVEGGGIYGYTF
TGCAGCGTTGAAGGCGGGGGTATTTATGGCTACACCTTC
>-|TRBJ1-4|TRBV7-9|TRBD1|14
CASSVGTVGEKLFF
TGTGCCAGCAGCGTCGGGACAGTGGGGGAAAAACTGTTTTTT
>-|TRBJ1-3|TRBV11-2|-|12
CASSLLRDTIYF
TGTGCCAGCAGCTTATTGAGGGACACCATATATTTT
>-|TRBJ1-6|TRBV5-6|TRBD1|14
CASSHRDRGTPLHF
TGTGCCAGCAGTCACCGGGACAGGGGGACACCCCTCCACTTT
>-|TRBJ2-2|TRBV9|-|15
CASSVASSLTGELFF
TGTGCCAGCAGCGTAGCTTCTTCTTTGACCGGGGAGCTGTTTTTT
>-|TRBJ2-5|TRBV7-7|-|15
CASSPGSGSQETQYF
TGTGCTAGCAGCCCGGGTAGCGGAAGCCAAGAGACCCAGTACTTC
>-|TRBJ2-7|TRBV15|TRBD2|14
CATRDLGGSNEQYF
TGTGCCACCAGAGACCTCGGGGGGAGTAACGAGCAGTACTTC
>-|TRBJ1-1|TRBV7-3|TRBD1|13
CASSPQGGTEAFF
TGTGCCAGCAGCCCTCAGGGGGGCACTGAAGCTTTCTTT
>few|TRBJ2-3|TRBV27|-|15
CASSLYRDLGDTQYF
TGTGCCAGCAGTTTATACAGGGATCTTGGAGATACGCAGTATTTT
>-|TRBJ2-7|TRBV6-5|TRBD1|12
CASSRPGTGPYF
TGTGCCAGCAGCCGTCCCGGGACAGGCCCCTACTTC
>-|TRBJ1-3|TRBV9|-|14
CASSVGSSGNTIYF
TGTGCCAGCAGCGTAGGGAGCTCTGGAAACACCATATATTTT
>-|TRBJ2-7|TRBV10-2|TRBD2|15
CASSERPSGSYEQYF
TGCGCCAGCAGTGAAAGGCCTAGCGGGAGCTACGAGCAGTACTTC
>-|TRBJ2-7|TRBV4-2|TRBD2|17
CASRPTPLAGDTYEQYF
TGTGCCAGCAGGCCAACTCCACTAGCGGGAGACACCTACGAGCAGTACTTC
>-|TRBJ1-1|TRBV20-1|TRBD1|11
CSADREAEAFF
TGCAGTGCGGACAGGGAGGCTGAAGCTTTCTTT
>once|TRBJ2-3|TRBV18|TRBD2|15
CASSPGLAETDTQYF
TGTGCCAGCTCACCAGGACTAGCCGAAACAGATACGCAGTATTTT